A single sample is the source of the 5 T cell receptor beta chains below, sequenced in a study of cytomegalovirus exposure and HLA in healthy donors. PCR was performed using 60 Vbeta and 13 Jbeta primers. TCRdb keeps only in-frame clones here, not all; method: immunoSEQ multiplex PCR. The sample records about 130,000 clones, roughly four fifths being singletons. Input material: PBMCs. Receptor source: a boy under 18 in good health and CMV-seronegative.

The chain combines TRBV7-2 with TRBJ2-2; 8 nucleotides match TRBD2. The CDR3 has 15 residues. Germline trimming cut 7 bases from V and 6 bases from J; bases unmatched to any gene: 10. Germline loops: CDR1 SGHTA, CDR2 FQGNSA. The CDR3 nucleotides read TGTGCCAGCAACCCGGGGACTAGGAGAGCCGGGGAGCTGTTTTTT. Its translation is CASNPGTRRAGELFF.

V and J are TRBV7-7 and TRBJ2-5, with D possibly matching TRBD2 (5 bases). Trimming took 5 bases from V and 5 from J, leaving 15 bases between them. The CDR3 sequence is 14 residues long. CDR1 and CDR2 from the germline V gene are SSHAT and FNYEAQ (reference sequence). DNA for the CDR3: TGTGCCAGCAGCCGGGCCCCCGGAGGCGAGACCCAGTACTTC. It yields the protein CASSRAPGGETQYF.

This rearrangement joins TRBV6-5 to TRBJ1-2; 7 bases are shared with TRBD1. Germline V gene lookup returns CDR1 MNHEY and CDR2 SVGAGI. V trimming: 6 bases; J trimming: 6 bases; junction bases outside the gene matches: 10. There are 14 residues in the CDR3. The CDR3 loop is CASSPRQGTDGYTF. The CDR3 bases are TGTGCCAGCAGCCCGAGACAGGGAACGGATGGCTACACCTTC.

This clone has just a few counts. The chain couples TRBV7-2 to TRBJ2-1; no clear D. The length of the CDR3 is 13 residues. Looked up from germline, CDR1 is SGHTA and CDR2 is FQGNSA. V was shortened by 5 bases and J by 8 bases, with 13 bases between the two germline ends. Written as DNA, the CDR3 is TGTGCCAGCAGCACCGAGCCGCAGGATGAGCAGTTCTTC. Amino acid sequence: CASSTEPQDEQFF.

V is TRBV6-7 and J is TRBJ2-1; 10 bases map to TRBD2. TRBV6-7 is an open reading frame whose function is uncertain. This CDR3 has 14 residues. Trimming at V came to 2 bases and at J to 8 bases, leaving 3 bases not matched to a gene. In DNA form, the CDR3 reads TGTGCCAGCAGTTACCGCCTAGCGGGAGATGAGCAGTTCTTC. Its protein is CASSYRLAGDEQFF.